The entry below describes one TCR beta chain. Its specificity is not known. The PCR ran on 60 Vbeta and 13 Jbeta primers. Repertoires were generated with immunoSEQ multiplex PCR, while TCRdb's copy carries only in-frame clones and drops some. Here the sample spans over 250,000 clones, around 86% being singletons. The sample originates from a study of cytomegalovirus exposure and HLA in healthy donors. Study-wide results and limits: A later analysis reportedly found fewer N-insertions in an Asian-associated ancestry cluster than the roughly 670-donor mean.

CDR3 length: 15 amino acids. V lost 6 bases to trimming and J lost 3 bases, with 18 bases between them. In germline, CDR1 is MDHEN, CDR2 SYDVKM. The gene calls are TRBV28 and TRBJ2-7, with a weak D call TRBD1 (5 bases). Sequences were obtained from PBMCs. The receptor's source is a man in his forties in good health and CMV-seropositive. The CDR3 spells CASRPSQGSIYEQYF. CDR3 nucleotides: TGTGCCAGCAGACCGAGCCAGGGATCAATCTACGAGCAGTACTTC.